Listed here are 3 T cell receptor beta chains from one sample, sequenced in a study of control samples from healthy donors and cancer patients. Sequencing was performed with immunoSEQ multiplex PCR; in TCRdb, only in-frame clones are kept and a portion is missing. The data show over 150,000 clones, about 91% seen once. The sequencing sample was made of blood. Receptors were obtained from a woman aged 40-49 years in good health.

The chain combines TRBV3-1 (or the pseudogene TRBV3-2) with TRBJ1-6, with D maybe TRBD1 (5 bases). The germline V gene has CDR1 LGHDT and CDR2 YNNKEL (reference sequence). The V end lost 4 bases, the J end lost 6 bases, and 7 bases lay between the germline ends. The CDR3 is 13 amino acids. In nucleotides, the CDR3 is TGTGCCAGCAGCCCGGGACCTAATTCACCCCTCCACTTT. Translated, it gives CASSPGPNSPLHF.

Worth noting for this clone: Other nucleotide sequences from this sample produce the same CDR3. CDR3 in DNA: TGTGCCATCAGCGCAGGGCAAGAGACCCAGTACTTC. Protein: CAISAGQETQYF. V and J are TRBV10-3 and TRBJ2-5; tentative D call: TRBD1 (5 bases). The CDR3 spans 12 residues. Germline assignment: CDR1 ENHRY and CDR2 SYGVKD. The V gene lost 6 bases and the J gene lost 2 bases, with 7 bases spanning the gap.

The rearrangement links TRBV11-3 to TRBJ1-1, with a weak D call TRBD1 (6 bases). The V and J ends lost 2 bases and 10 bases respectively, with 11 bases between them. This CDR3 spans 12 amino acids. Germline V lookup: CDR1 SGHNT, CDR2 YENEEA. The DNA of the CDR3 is TGTGCCAGCAGCTTAAATGAGGGGGTAGCTTTCTTT. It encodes CASSLNEGVAFF.